This T cell receptor (beta chain) was recovered during a study of PD-1 blockade in mismatch repair-deficient tumors. Produced via immunoSEQ multiplex PCR; TCRdb's table is partial and in-frame only. The table has around 130,000 clones, almost 90% seen once. V lost 0 bases and J 8 bases, leaving 12 bases between the germline ends. CDR3 size: 14 residues. The V gene's germline CDR1 is SGHRS and CDR2 YFSETQ. This TCR derives from an adult with mismatch repair-deficient cancer. The V gene is TRBV5-1, the J gene TRBJ2-1; no firm D call. This specimen was peripheral blood, taken 70 to 73 weeks after starting pembrolizumab. The DNA for the CDR3 is TGCGCCAGCAGCTTGGAGATCTATGGGGATGAGCAGTTCTTC. Translated: CASSLEIYGDEQFF.